This T cell receptor beta chain is drawn from a study of T cells in Graves' hyperthyroidism and ophthalmopathy. Overall study findings and caveats: Ophthalmopathy got predicted by the model a median approximately 6.4 months before its onset.

Regarding this clonotype: Antigen unknown.

In making diagnoses, clinical symptoms, serum thyroxine and TRAb, thyroid ultrasound and orbital computed tomography were all used. What was amplified from RNA transcripts were TCR beta CDR3 regions. First-round RT-PCR of the TCR CDR3 relied on the HTBI primer set. TCRdb reanalysed the multiplex PCR reads using MiXCR and keeps one entry per CDR3 protein. The sample includes under 400,000 distinct CDR3 sequences, roughly 23% of them seen just once. This TCR was recovered from a woman between 50 and 59 years old with Graves' hyperthyroidism. Specimen: blood.

Written as DNA, the CDR3 is TGTGCCAGCAGTTACTCAGGGGTCGGCACTGAAGCTTTCTTT. Its translation is CASSYSGVGTEAFF. V usage is TRBV6-2 or TRBV6-3 and J usage is TRBJ1-1; the D gene is possibly TRBD1 (5 bases). The CDR3 spans 14 residues. Germline lookup yields CDR1 MNHEY and CDR2 SVGEGT. V gave up 0 bases and J gave up 4 bases, with 9 bases separating them.